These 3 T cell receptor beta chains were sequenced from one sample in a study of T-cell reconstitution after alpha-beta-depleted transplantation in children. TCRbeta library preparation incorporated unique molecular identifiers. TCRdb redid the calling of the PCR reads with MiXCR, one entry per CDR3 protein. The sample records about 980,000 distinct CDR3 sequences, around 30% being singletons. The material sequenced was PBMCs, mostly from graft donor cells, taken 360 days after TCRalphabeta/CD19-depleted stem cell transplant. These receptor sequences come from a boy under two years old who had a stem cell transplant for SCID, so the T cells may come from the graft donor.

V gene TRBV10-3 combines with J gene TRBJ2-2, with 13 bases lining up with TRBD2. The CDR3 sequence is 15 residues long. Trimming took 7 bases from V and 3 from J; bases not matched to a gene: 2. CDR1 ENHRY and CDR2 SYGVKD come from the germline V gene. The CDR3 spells CAIMGTSGDTGELFF. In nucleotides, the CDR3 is TGTGCCATCATGGGGACTAGCGGGGACACCGGGGAGCTGTTTTTT.

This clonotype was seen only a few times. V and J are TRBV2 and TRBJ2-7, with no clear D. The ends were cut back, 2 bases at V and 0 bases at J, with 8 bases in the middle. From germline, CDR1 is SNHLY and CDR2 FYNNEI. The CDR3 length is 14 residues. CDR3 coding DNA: TGTGCCAGCAGTGAACGACGGGTCTCCTACGAGCAGTACTTC. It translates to CASSERRVSYEQYF.

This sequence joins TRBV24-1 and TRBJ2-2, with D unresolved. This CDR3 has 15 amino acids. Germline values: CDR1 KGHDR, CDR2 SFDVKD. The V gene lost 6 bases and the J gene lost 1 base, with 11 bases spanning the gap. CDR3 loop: CATSSRVLNTGELFF. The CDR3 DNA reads TGTGCCACCAGTTCCCGGGTCTTGAACACCGGGGAGCTGTTTTTT.